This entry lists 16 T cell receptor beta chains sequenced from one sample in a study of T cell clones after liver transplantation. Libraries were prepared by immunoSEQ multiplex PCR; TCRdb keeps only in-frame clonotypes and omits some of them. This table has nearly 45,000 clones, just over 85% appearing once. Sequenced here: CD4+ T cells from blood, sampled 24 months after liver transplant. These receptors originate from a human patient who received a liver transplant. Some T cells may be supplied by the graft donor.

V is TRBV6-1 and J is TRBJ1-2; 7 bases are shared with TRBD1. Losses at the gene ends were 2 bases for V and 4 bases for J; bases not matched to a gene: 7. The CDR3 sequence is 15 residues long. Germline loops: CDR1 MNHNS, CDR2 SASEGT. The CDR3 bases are TGTGCCAGCAGTGAACGGCCAGGGGGTGTCTATGGCTACACCTTC. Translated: CASSERPGGVYGYTF.

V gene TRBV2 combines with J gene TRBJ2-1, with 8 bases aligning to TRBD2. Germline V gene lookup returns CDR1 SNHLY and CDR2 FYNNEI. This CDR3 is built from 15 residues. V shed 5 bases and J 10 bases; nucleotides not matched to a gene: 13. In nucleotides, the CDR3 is TGTGCCAGCAGTCAGGGGCTAGCGGGCACGGGAGAGCAGTTCTTC. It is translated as CASSQGLAGTGEQFF.

The CDR3 nucleotides read TGTGCCAGCAGCTTAGGTGGGGACGGCTCCTACGAGCAGTACTTC. It yields the protein CASSLGGDGSYEQYF. This sequence joins TRBV11-3 and TRBJ2-7; D is possibly TRBD1 or TRBD2 (5 bases each). This CDR3 has 15 residues. The V end lost 1 base, the J end lost 0 bases, and 10 bases lay between the germline ends. The germline V gene encodes CDR1 SGHNT and CDR2 YENEEA.

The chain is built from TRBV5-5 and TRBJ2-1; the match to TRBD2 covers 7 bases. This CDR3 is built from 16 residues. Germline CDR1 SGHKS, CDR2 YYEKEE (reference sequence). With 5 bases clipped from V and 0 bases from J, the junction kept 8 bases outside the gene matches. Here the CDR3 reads CASSARGDSSYNEQFF. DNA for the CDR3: TGTGCCAGCAGTGCCCGGGGGGATAGCTCCTACAATGAGCAGTTCTTC.

The DNA for the CDR3 is TGTGCCAGCAGCTTAGGTTTTGTTGGGGGCCGGATGCTTAATGAAAAACTGTTTTTT. Amino acids: CASSLGFVGGRMLNEKLFF. V gene TRBV11-2 combines with J gene TRBJ1-4; TRBD1 might be the D (6 bases). Germline-derived CDR1 and CDR2 are SGHAT and FQNNGV. CDR3 length: 19 amino acids. V lost 1 base, J lost 4 bases, and 22 bases lay in between. The whole variable domain, remainder taken from reference TRBV11-2 and TRBJ1-4, is EAGVAQSPRYKIIEKRQSVAFWCNPISGHATLYWYQQILGQGPKLLIQFQNNGVVDDSQLPKDRFSAERLKGVDSTLKIQPAKLEDSAVYLCASSLGFVGGRMLNEKLFFGSGTQLSVL.

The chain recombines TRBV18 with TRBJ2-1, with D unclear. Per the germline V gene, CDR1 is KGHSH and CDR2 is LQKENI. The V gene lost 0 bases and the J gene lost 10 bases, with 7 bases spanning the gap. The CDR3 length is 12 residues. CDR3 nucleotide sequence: TGTGCCAGCTCACCACCAACCGGGGAGCAGTTCTTC. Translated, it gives CASSPPTGEQFF.

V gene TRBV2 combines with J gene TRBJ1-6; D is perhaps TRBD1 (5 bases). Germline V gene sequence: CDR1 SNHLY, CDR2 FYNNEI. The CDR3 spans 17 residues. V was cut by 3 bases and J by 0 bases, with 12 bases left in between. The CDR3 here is CASSDGTYSSYNSPLHF. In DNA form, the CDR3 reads TGTGCCAGCAGTGACGGGACTTATAGCTCCTATAATTCACCCCTCCACTTT. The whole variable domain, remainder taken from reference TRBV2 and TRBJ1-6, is EPEVTQTPSHQVTQMGQEVILRCVPISNHLYFYWYRQILGQKVEFLVSFYNNEISEKSEIFDDQFSVERPDGSNFTLKIRSTKLEDSAMYFCASSDGTYSSYNSPLHFGNGTRLTVT.

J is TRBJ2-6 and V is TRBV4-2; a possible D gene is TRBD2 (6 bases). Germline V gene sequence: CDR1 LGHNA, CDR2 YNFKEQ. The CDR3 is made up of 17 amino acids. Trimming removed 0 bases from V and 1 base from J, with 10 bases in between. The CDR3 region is CASSQDRRVSGANVLTF. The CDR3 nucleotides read TGTGCCAGCAGCCAAGATCGGAGGGTTTCTGGGGCCAACGTCCTGACTTTC.

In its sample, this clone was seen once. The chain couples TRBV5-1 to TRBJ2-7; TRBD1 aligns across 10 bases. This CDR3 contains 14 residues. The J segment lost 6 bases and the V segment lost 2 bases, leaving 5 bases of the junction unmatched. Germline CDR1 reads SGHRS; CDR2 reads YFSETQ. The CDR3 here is CASSFTGQGTEQYF. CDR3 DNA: TGCGCCAGCAGCTTCACGGGACAGGGGACCGAGCAGTACTTC.

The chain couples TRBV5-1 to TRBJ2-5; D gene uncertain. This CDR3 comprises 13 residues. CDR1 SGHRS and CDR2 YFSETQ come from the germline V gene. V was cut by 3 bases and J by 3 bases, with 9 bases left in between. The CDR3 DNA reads TGCGCCAGCAGCTCGGTGGTGGAAGAGACCCAGTACTTC. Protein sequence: CASSSVVEETQYF.

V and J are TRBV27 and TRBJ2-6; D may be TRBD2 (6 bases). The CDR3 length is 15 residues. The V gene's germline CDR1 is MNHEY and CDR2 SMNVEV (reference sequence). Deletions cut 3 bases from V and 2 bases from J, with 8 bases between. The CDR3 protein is CASSFSGAGANVLTF. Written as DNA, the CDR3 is TGTGCCAGCAGTTTTTCGGGGGCTGGGGCCAACGTCCTGACTTTC.

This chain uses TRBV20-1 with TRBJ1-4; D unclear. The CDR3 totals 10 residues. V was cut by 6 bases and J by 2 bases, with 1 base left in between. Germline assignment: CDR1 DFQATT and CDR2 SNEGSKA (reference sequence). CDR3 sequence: CSATNEKLFF. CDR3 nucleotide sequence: TGCAGTGCCACTAATGAAAAACTGTTTTTT.

CDR3 region: CASSWRGQGATNEKLFF. The CDR3 DNA sequence: TGCGCCAGCAGCTGGAGGGGACAGGGGGCAACTAATGAAAAACTGTTTTTT. The V call is TRBV5-1, the J call TRBJ1-4, with 11 bases identical to TRBD1. The germline CDR1 and CDR2 sequences are SGHRS and YFSETQ. The CDR3 is 17 residues long. V shed 3 bases and J 0 bases; nucleotides not matched to a gene: 4. Together with reference TRBV5-1 and TRBJ1-4, the CDR3 gives the full variable domain: KAGVTQTPRYLIKTRGQQVTLSCSPISGHRSVSWYQQTPGQGLQFLFEYFSETQRNKGNFPGRFSGRQFSNSRSEMNVSTLELGDSALYLCASSWRGQGATNEKLFFGSGTQLSVL.

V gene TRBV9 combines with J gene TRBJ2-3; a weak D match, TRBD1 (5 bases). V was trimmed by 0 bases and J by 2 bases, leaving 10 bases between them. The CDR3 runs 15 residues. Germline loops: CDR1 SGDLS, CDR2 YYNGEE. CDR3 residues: CASSVDLRDTDTQYF. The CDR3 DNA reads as TGTGCCAGCAGCGTAGATCTCAGGGACACAGATACGCAGTATTTT.

CDR3 coding DNA: TGTGCCAGCAGCTTAGGCCACTCTGGAAACACCATATATTTT. Encoded protein: CASSLGHSGNTIYF. The chain is built from TRBV7-9 and TRBJ1-3; unclear D gene. The V gene lost 1 base and the J gene lost 0 bases, with 4 bases spanning the gap. The CDR3 has 14 amino acids. CDR1 is SEHNR and CDR2 is FQNEAQ in the germline V gene (reference sequence).

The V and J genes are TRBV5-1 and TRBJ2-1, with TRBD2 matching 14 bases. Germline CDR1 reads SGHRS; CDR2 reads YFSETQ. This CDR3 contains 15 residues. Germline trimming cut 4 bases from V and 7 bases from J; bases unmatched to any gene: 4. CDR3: CASSAGLAGGNEQFF. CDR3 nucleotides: TGCGCCAGCAGCGCCGGACTAGCGGGAGGTAATGAGCAGTTCTTC.